This T cell receptor (beta chain) was identified during a study of cytomegalovirus exposure and HLA in healthy donors. Overall study findings and caveats: In most subjects, TCR beta sequences reportedly gave accurate predictions of HLA-A and HLA-B alleles. Excluded: some indistinguishable V segments such as TRBV6-2 and TRBV6-3. CMV serostatus stood as the only immune exposure information on hand. A later analysis linked a missense DCLRE1C variant to TCR beta V- and J-gene trimming.

A note on this clone: Its specificity is unknown.

PCR was performed using 60 Vbeta and 13 Jbeta primers. Produced via immunoSEQ multiplex PCR; TCRdb's table is partial and in-frame only. The data contain approximately 140,000 clones, 80% to 90% of them singletons. Per the germline V gene, CDR1 is SGHAT and CDR2 is FQNNGV. This CDR3 region has 16 residues. Trimming took 5 bases from V and 3 from J, leaving 16 bases between them. The sequenced sample was PBMCs. The chain uses TRBV11-2 and TRBJ1-4; TRBD1 is a possible D gene (5 bases). This receptor was identified in a woman between 40 and 50 years old in good health and CMV-seropositive. The CDR3 region has the DNA TGTGCCAGCAGCCTCCTCGCAGGGAAAGCTAATGAAAAACTGTTTTTT. It is translated as CASSLLAGKANEKLFF.